These 22 T cell receptor beta chains were sequenced from one sample in a study of PD-L1 blockade in urothelial cancer. The protocol was immunoSEQ multiplex PCR, while the TCRdb copy is restricted to in-frame clones and leaves out a portion. The sample holds around 100,000 clones; approximately 91% are singletons and the top ten take almost 0.95%. Sequences were derived from PBMCs, sampled around atezolizumab (anti-PD-L1) treatment. Receptors originate from a woman older than 75 with urothelial cancer.

This chain connects TRBV9 to TRBJ1-2; D perhaps matches TRBD1 (6 bases). This CDR3 has 17 amino acids. The germline gives CDR1 SGDLS, CDR2 YYNGEE. V was clipped by 0 bases and J by 6 bases, with 21 bases between them. CDR3 amino acids: CASSVVGAATGIHGYTF. The CDR3 region has the DNA TGTGCCAGCAGCGTAGTGGGGGCCGCTACAGGGATCCATGGCTACACCTTC.

This clone has a single count. The rearrangement joins TRBV4-2 to TRBJ2-7, with D hard to call. The germline V and J ends were trimmed by 0 bases and 2 bases, with 11 bases remaining between them. Germline V gives CDR1 LGHNA, CDR2 YNFKEQ. This CDR3 is 15 amino acids long. The CDR3 region is CASSQDLTTAYEQYF. In DNA, the CDR3 is TGTGCCAGCAGCCAAGATCTTACGACTGCCTACGAGCAGTACTTC.

The chain recombines TRBV28 with TRBJ2-2; no clear D. V was clipped by 2 bases and J by 6 bases, with 7 bases between them. Germline CDR1 MDHEN, CDR2 SYDVKM. This CDR3 has 13 amino acids. The CDR3 DNA sequence: TGTGCCAGCAGTTTACTCAACTCCGGGGAGCTGTTTTTT. Translation gives CASSLLNSGELFF.

The chain combines TRBV10-1 with TRBJ2-1; 7 bases match TRBD2. CDR1 is WNHNN, CDR2 SYGVQD, per germline (reference sequence). This CDR3 comprises 15 residues. After removal of 1 base from V and 7 bases from J, the junction contained 7 bases not matched to a gene. The DNA of the CDR3 is TGCGCCAGCAGTGAGTATGGTGCGGGACTAAATGAGCAGTTCTTC. This translates into CASSEYGAGLNEQFF.

The chain is built from TRBV5-6 and TRBJ2-2; 10 nucleotides align to TRBD2. The CDR3 runs 17 residues. CDR1 SGHDT and CDR2 YYEEEE come from the germline V gene. Germline trimming cut 1 base from V and 2 bases from J; bases unmatched to any gene: 5. The CDR3, as DNA: TGTGCCAGCAGCTTGCAGCGACTAGCGGGCAACACCGGGGAGCTGTTTTTT. This translates into CASSLQRLAGNTGELFF.

This chain joins TRBV7-2 and TRBJ2-1; D gene uncertain. Germline loops: CDR1 SGHTA, CDR2 FQGNSA. This CDR3 is 16 amino acids long. The V end lost 3 bases, the J end lost 5 bases, and 17 bases lay between the germline ends. Here the CDR3 reads CASSFSPQRVHNEQFF. The CDR3 DNA reads TGTGCCAGCAGCTTCTCCCCCCAGCGTGTACACAATGAGCAGTTCTTC.

The rearrangement links TRBV28 to TRBJ1-1; no clear D. The germline V and J ends were trimmed by 10 bases and 5 bases, with 8 bases remaining between them. Germline V lookup: CDR1 MDHEN, CDR2 SYDVKM. The CDR3 has 10 amino acids. The CDR3, as DNA: TGTGCCACCGGGGAGACTGAAGCTTTCTTT. This sequence encodes CATGETEAFF.

This chain uses TRBV28 with TRBJ1-2; 8 bases are shared with TRBD1. This CDR3 has 13 amino acids. From germline, CDR1 is MDHEN and CDR2 SYDVKM. The V gene end was trimmed by 8 bases and the J gene end by 3 bases; junction bases not matched to a gene: 5. The CDR3 DNA follows: TGTGCCAGCGGCCGACAGGGGTACTATGGCTACACCTTC. Protein sequence: CASGRQGYYGYTF.

The table lists this clone with a few counts. The V and J genes are TRBV21-1 and TRBJ1-2; the D segment call TRBD1 is taken from the table without a DNA check. TRBV21-1 is a pseudogene. The CDR3 sequence is 18 residues long. The CDR3 DNA reads TGTGCCAGCAGACCCCCGAGACAGGGGCCGTTGGGGGCGGATGGCTACACCTTC. This codes for CASRPPRQGPLGADGYTF.

The chain has TRBV27 and TRBJ2-5; weak D call: TRBD1 (6 bases). The CDR3 spans 14 residues. Germline V gene sequence: CDR1 MNHEY, CDR2 SMNVEV (reference sequence). The ends were cut back, 3 bases at V and 4 bases at J, with 12 bases in the middle. The CDR3 loop reads CASSFKDSSETQYF. The CDR3, as DNA: TGTGCCAGCAGTTTTAAGGACAGCTCAGAGACCCAGTACTTC.

There are a few counts of this clone. The genes are TRBV4-2 and TRBJ2-5; unclear D gene. Germline V gene data show CDR1 as LGHNA and CDR2 as YNFKEQ. There are 14 residues in the CDR3. V gave up 4 bases and J gave up 1 base, with 10 bases separating them. CDR3 DNA sequence: TGTGCCAGCAGCCCAGTGTATGGCCAAGAGACCCAGTACTTC. It yields the protein CASSPVYGQETQYF.

There are a few counts of this clone. The CDR3 protein is CASSYDRGEQFF. CDR3 coding DNA: TGTGCCAGTAGCTACGACAGGGGGGAGCAGTTCTTC. The chain links TRBV19 to TRBJ2-1, with TRBD1 identical over 9 bases. Trimming at V came to 6 bases and at J to 10 bases, leaving 4 bases not matched to a gene. This CDR3 spans 12 amino acids. Germline V gene sequence: CDR1 LNHDA, CDR2 SQIVND (reference sequence).

The genes are TRBV27 and TRBJ2-1, with 9 bases lining up with TRBD1. V trimming: 5 bases; J trimming: 0 bases; junction bases outside the gene matches: 11. CDR3 length: 18 amino acids. The V gene's germline CDR1 is MNHEY and CDR2 SMNVEV (reference sequence). As DNA, the CDR3 is TGTGCCAGCAGTCTAAGGTCAGGACAGGGGAGCTCCTACAATGAGCAGTTCTTC. Its protein is CASSLRSGQGSSYNEQFF.

The CDR3 is CASTRGVNQPQHF. The CDR3 DNA follows: TGTGCCAGCACCAGAGGAGTAAATCAGCCCCAGCATTTT. This chain connects TRBV6-1 to TRBJ1-5; D not certain. This CDR3 contains 13 residues. The V gene lost 7 bases and the J gene lost 4 bases, with 11 bases spanning the gap. Germline V CDR1 and CDR2: MNHNS, SASEGT.

The CDR3 region has the DNA TGCGCCAGCAGCTTGCAGGGACTAGCGGGAGGAGCGAACACCGGGGAGCTGTTTTTT. Amino acid sequence: CASSLQGLAGGANTGELFF. V gene TRBV5-1 combines with J gene TRBJ2-2; 15 bases match TRBD2. The CDR3 has 19 amino acids. V dropped 1 base and J dropped 0; count of bases not matched to a gene: 4. Germline assignment: CDR1 SGHRS and CDR2 YFSETQ.

V and J are TRBV7-9 and TRBJ1-2; D uncertain. This CDR3 is built from 15 residues. Trimming took off 5 bases at V and 0 bases at J, with 13 bases between the two ends. Germline CDR1 reads SEHNR; CDR2 reads FQNEAQ (reference sequence). The CDR3 region is CASSPRTQPNYGYTF. Here the CDR3 DNA reads TGTGCCAGCAGCCCCCGGACTCAGCCTAACTATGGCTACACCTTC.

The chain couples TRBV5-1 to TRBJ2-5; 8 nucleotides match TRBD1. This CDR3 has 15 residues. CDR1 is SGHRS and CDR2 is YFSETQ in the germline V gene. V lost 0 bases and J lost 3; bases outside the gene matches: 4. CDR3 loop: CASSLAATGEETQYF. The CDR3 bases are TGCGCCAGCAGCTTGGCCGCGACAGGGGAAGAGACCCAGTACTTC.

V gene TRBV12-5 combines with J gene TRBJ2-7; 7 bases fit TRBD1. This CDR3 region has 16 residues. Per germline, CDR1 LGHNT and CDR2 FRNRAP. V gave up 1 base and J gave up 2 bases; unmatched junction bases: 8. CDR3 bases: TGTGCTAGTGGTTTGGCAAACACAGGGGCGACCTACGAGCAGTACTTC. Protein sequence: CASGLANTGATYEQYF.

This chain uses TRBV2 with TRBJ1-2; 9 bases are shared with TRBD1. The CDR3 has 13 amino acids. Losses at the gene ends were 6 bases for V and 4 bases for J; bases not matched to a gene: 3. Germline V gene sequence: CDR1 SNHLY, CDR2 FYNNEI. The CDR3 nucleotides read TGTGCCAGCAGCGTACAGGGGGCCTATGGCTACACCTTC. It encodes CASSVQGAYGYTF. Full variable domain (remainder filled in from reference TRBV2 and TRBJ1-2): EPEVTQTPSHQVTQMGQEVILRCVPISNHLYFYWYRQILGQKVEFLVSFYNNEISEKSEIFDDQFSVERPDGSNFTLKIRSTKLEDSAMYFCASSVQGAYGYTFGSGTRLTVV.

This chain links TRBV29-1 with TRBJ2-7; 9 bases match TRBD1. The CDR3 loop spans 13 amino acids. Germline-derived CDR1 and CDR2 are SQVTM and ANQGSEA. Trimming at V came to 3 bases and at J to 5 bases, leaving 5 bases not matched to a gene. CDR3 sequence: CSVEPGQGNEQYF. The CDR3 nucleotides read TGCAGCGTTGAGCCGGGACAGGGTAACGAGCAGTACTTC.

The chain joins TRBV5-1 to TRBJ1-4, with D tentatively TRBD1 (6 bases). This CDR3 contains 15 residues. The V end lost 4 bases, the J end lost 0 bases, and 10 bases lay between the germline ends. Germline CDR1 is SGHRS and CDR2 is YFSETQ. The CDR3 spells CASSAQGTTNEKLFF. CDR3 DNA sequence: TGCGCCAGCAGCGCCCAGGGGACAACTAATGAAAAACTGTTTTTT.

DNA of the CDR3: TGTGCCAGCAGCTTAGGAACTAGCGGGAGGGCTTTACAAGAGACCCAGTACTTC. Residues: CASSLGTSGRALQETQYF. This chain connects TRBV7-6 to TRBJ2-5; 13 nucleotides align to TRBD2. J gave up 2 bases and V 1 base, and 7 bases lay outside the gene matches. Germline loops: CDR1 SGHVS, CDR2 FNYEAQ. This CDR3 has 18 residues.